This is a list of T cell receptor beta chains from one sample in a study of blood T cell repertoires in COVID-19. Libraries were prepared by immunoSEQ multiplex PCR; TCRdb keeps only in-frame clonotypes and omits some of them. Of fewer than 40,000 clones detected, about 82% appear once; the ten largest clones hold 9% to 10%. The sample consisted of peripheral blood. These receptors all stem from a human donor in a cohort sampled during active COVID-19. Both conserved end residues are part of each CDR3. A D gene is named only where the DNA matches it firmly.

CASSQNSGRAYNEQFF | TRBD2 | TRBV5-1
CASSLDRGTEAFF | TRBD1 | TRBV5-1
CATSKTLTSGTDTQYF | TRBD2 | TRBV15
CASSNRGRTGPMNTEAFF | TRBD1 | TRBV19
CASSILGAEEVYQPQHF | - | TRBV19
CASSSRLAGGYEQYF | TRBD2 | TRBV6-5
CASGDGANYGYTF | - | TRBV11-1
CATSRDRGAPAFF | - | TRBV15
CASSSPVQAPNTEAFF | - | TRBV7-9
CASSTEGQRTYEQYF | - | TRBV19
CASSMTGVGTEAFF | TRBD1 | TRBV7-9
CASSRGARGEKLFF | - | TRBV7-3
CASSMDRKETQYF | TRBD1 | TRBV7-7
CASSLDGDSEIYEQFF | - | TRBV5-1
CASSSSGRGTGELFF | TRBD2 | TRBV5-1
CASSLGATYEQYF | - | TRBV18
CASSPLATELFF | - | TRBV7-6
CASATGNTGELFF | - | TRBV7-3
CAWNPLTGLAFF | TRBD1 | TRBV30
CASSQNPGLRNYGYTF | - | TRBV3-1/TRBV3-2
CASSLTGTSGGAYEQYF | TRBD2 | TRBV5-1
CASSLTGLGEKLFF | - | TRBV27
CASSYDSPYGYTF | - | TRBV5-4
CASSLSSRRNEKLFF | - | TRBV5-1
CASSTTLDRFNQPQHF | - | TRBV28
CASSLVQGDYGYTF | - | TRBV7-9
CASSKGLGGNQPQHF | - | TRBV19
CASSPAGLGADEQYF | TRBD2 | TRBV7-2
CASSLALGGGREAYEQYF | - | TRBV7-8
CASSLGQVDYGYTF | - | TRBV5-1
CASSQGTTLNTGELFF | - | TRBV4-3
CASSFVNTEAFF | - | TRBV11-2
CASSEGGYEQYF | - | TRBV4-2
CASSQGQMNTEAFF | - | TRBV4-1
CASSPFPTGEKLFF | - | TRBV18
CATTSGRTGELFF | TRBD2 | TRBV5-8
CASSLGTGLASDEQFF | TRBD2 | TRBV7-3
CASKGAGAPGGYTF | - | TRBV19
CASSLVSQGGYEQFF | TRBD1 | TRBV5-5
CASTERAGSATDTQYF | - | TRBV5-1
CASLPVTGVYEQYF | TRBD1 | TRBV7-2
CATSPGPTGELFF | - | TRBV24-1
CASSSTGVGYGYTF | TRBD1 | TRBV7-8
CASSWTQGGNTEAFF | TRBD1 | TRBV5-1
CASSPEAGTYNEQFF | - | TRBV7-2
CASSARQGVGTGELFF | TRBD1 | TRBV9
CASITGRNTEAFF | - | TRBV12-3/TRBV12-4
CASSLDGRGSREQFF | TRBD2 | TRBV11-2
CASSSGQTLRDTEAFF | TRBD1 | TRBV7-9
CASSLEGAKRNTIYF | TRBD1 | TRBV5-4
CASSLTVPGISGSPLHF | - | TRBV5-5
CASSVASGTGVGEQYF | TRBD1 | TRBV9
CASSPGQLNTEAFF | - | TRBV10-2
CASSQDRGDQETQYF | TRBD1 | TRBV7-9
CASSDREKQPQHF | - | TRBV6-1